This is a list of T cell receptor beta chains from one sample in a study of chemoradiotherapy in HPV16-positive cancers. Assay used: immunoSEQ multiplex PCR; TCRdb lists only in-frame clones, some missing. The sample records about 2,600 clones, 70% to 90% being singletons. The sequencing here drew on tumor tissue, taken from a patient who underwent chemoradiotherapy. These receptors all come from a human donor with HPV-associated anogenital cancer. Both conserved end residues are part of each CDR3. The D gene is left open where the match is weak. Rows may omit the clone size; those that give it use once, few, many or a size class.

v_call: TRBV9; j_call: TRBJ2-1; clone_size: .; d_call: .; cdr3_aa: CASSQGLSASYNEQFF; cdr3_nt: TGTGCCAGCAGCCAGGGACTTTCCGCCTCCTACAATGAGCAGTTCTTC
v_call: TRBV28; j_call: TRBJ2-7; clone_size: .; d_call: .; cdr3_aa: CASMRTEIRRNEQYF; cdr3_nt: TGTGCCAGCATGAGGACGGAAATACGTCGCAACGAGCAGTACTTC
v_call: TRBV19; j_call: TRBJ2-5; clone_size: once; d_call: .; cdr3_aa: CASSRGKPWETQYF; cdr3_nt: TGTGCCAGTAGTAGGGGAAAGCCATGGGAGACCCAGTACTTC
v_call: TRBV9; j_call: TRBJ2-3; clone_size: .; d_call: TRBD2; cdr3_aa: CASSVDPAGGTGGTDTQYF; cdr3_nt: TGTGCCAGCAGCGTAGATCCAGCGGGGGGAACTGGTGGTACAGATACGCAGTATTTT
v_call: TRBV15; j_call: TRBJ1-5; clone_size: .; d_call: .; cdr3_aa: CATSTDYSNQPQHF; cdr3_nt: TGTGCCACCAGTACGGATTATAGCAATCAGCCCCAGCATTTT
v_call: TRBV7-6; j_call: TRBJ2-2; clone_size: .; d_call: TRBD1; cdr3_aa: CASSPSGTGNTGELFF; cdr3_nt: TGTGCCAGCAGCCCAAGTGGGACAGGGAACACCGGGGAGCTGTTTTTT
v_call: TRBV14; j_call: TRBJ1-1; clone_size: .; d_call: .; cdr3_aa: CASRPGQINTEAFF; cdr3_nt: TGTGCCAGCAGGCCGGGGCAGATAAACACTGAAGCTTTCTTT
v_call: TRBV28; j_call: TRBJ2-1; clone_size: once; d_call: TRBD2; cdr3_aa: CASGSGGTVKQFF; cdr3_nt: TGTGCCAGCGGCAGCGGGGGGACCGTAAAGCAGTTCTTC
v_call: TRBV18; j_call: TRBJ2-2; clone_size: .; d_call: .; cdr3_aa: CASSPPGLDNTGELFF; cdr3_nt: TGTGCCAGCTCACCCCCGGGGCTAGACAATACCGGGGAGCTGTTTTTT
v_call: TRBV28; j_call: TRBJ2-1; clone_size: once; d_call: TRBD2; cdr3_aa: CASTGILAGVEQFF; cdr3_nt: TGTGCCAGCACCGGGATACTAGCGGGAGTTGAGCAGTTCTTC
v_call: TRBV6-6; j_call: TRBJ2-2; clone_size: .; d_call: .; cdr3_aa: CASSYSGAANTGELFF; cdr3_nt: TGTGCCAGCAGTTACTCGGGTGCCGCGAACACCGGGGAGCTGTTTTTT
v_call: TRBV5-4; j_call: TRBJ2-5; clone_size: .; d_call: TRBD2; cdr3_aa: CASSFIAGGPGETQYF; cdr3_nt: TGTGCCAGCAGCTTTATAGCGGGGGGGCCGGGAGAGACCCAGTACTTC
v_call: TRBV10-1; j_call: TRBJ2-1; clone_size: .; d_call: TRBD1; cdr3_aa: CASSLGQGARNEQFF; cdr3_nt: TGCGCCAGCAGCTTGGGACAGGGGGCTCGAAATGAGCAGTTCTTC
v_call: TRBV4-2; j_call: TRBJ2-1; clone_size: .; d_call: TRBD1; cdr3_aa: CASSQATGGSYNEQFF; cdr3_nt: TGTGCCAGCAGCCAAGCCACAGGGGGCTCCTACAATGAGCAGTTCTTC
v_call: TRBV7-9; j_call: TRBJ1-1; clone_size: .; d_call: .; cdr3_aa: CASSLAGSGGTEAFF; cdr3_nt: TGTGCCAGCAGCTTAGCAGGGTCCGGAGGGACTGAAGCTTTCTTT
v_call: TRBV30; j_call: TRBJ2-3; clone_size: .; d_call: .; cdr3_aa: CAWSVFRGTQYF; cdr3_nt: TGTGCCTGGAGTGTATTTCGGGGGACGCAGTATTTT